The clone carrying this T cell receptor (beta chain) was seen a few times. The antigen remains unidentified. This CDR3 region has 16 residues. The data were obtained in a study of T-cell reconstitution after alpha-beta-depleted transplantation in children. Findings of the study overall: Where alpha-beta T cells came from about two months after transplant was reportedly several hundred expanded graft clones. Some patients showed high day-60 TCRbeta diversity, which derived from surviving recipient T cells and thymic progenitors. Counts and diversity of T cells one year after transplant came mostly from newly produced T cells.

Library preparation (for TCRbeta) was performed with unique molecular identifiers. MiXCR, run by TCRdb on the PCR reads, gives a single entry per CDR3 protein. The sample carries about 980,000 distinct CDR3 sequences, 25% to 35% recorded once. Sequencing was performed on PBMCs, mostly from graft donor cells, taken 360 days after TCRalphabeta/CD19-depleted stem cell transplant. This clonotype was obtained from a boy in the first two years of life who had a stem cell transplant for SCID, so the T cells may come from the graft donor. The chain employs TRBV21-1 and TRBJ2-7; TRBD1 is the table's D call and was not checked against the DNA. TRBV21-1 is a pseudogene segment. In DNA form, the CDR3 reads TGTGCCAGCAGCAAAACAGGGGCGGACGACGAAGACGAGCAGTACTTC. It specifies CASSKTGADDEDEQYF.